The 5 T cell receptor beta chains below all came from one sample that was sequenced in a study of cytomegalovirus exposure and HLA in healthy donors. Both 60 Vbeta primers and 13 Jbeta primers went into the PCR. Clones were read by immunoSEQ multiplex PCR, and TCRdb kept only the in-frame ones, dropping some. The top ten clones hold approximately 3.8% of a sample with about 94,000 clones, 79% of them seen once. Sequencing used PBMCs. All receptors derive from a woman aged 40 to 50 in good health and CMV-seronegative.

The gene calls are TRBV4-2 and TRBJ2-1, with 8 bases aligning to TRBD2. In germline, CDR1 is LGHNA, CDR2 YNFKEQ. CDR3 length equals 17 residues. Trimming cost V 1 base and J 5 bases; bases outside gene matches: 10. CDR3 sequence reads: CASSQGSGRGDHNEQFF. The CDR3 region has the DNA TGTGCCAGCAGCCAAGGATCGGGGCGGGGGGACCACAATGAGCAGTTCTTC.

There are many counts of this clone. This sequence joins TRBV27 and TRBJ1-6; the D is unclear. V lost 8 bases, J lost 4 bases, and 6 bases lay in between. CDR3 length: 12 residues. Germline CDR1 reads MNHEY; CDR2 reads SMNVEV (reference sequence). The CDR3 is CASGGYNSPLHF. Here the CDR3 DNA reads TGTGCCAGCGGCGGGTATAATTCACCCCTCCACTTT.

This clone was picked up one time. This chain links TRBV9 with TRBJ2-3, with 8 bases identical to TRBD2. Germline V gene data show CDR1 as SGDLS and CDR2 as YYNGEE. This CDR3 comprises 15 residues. The V segment lost 4 bases and the J segment 6 bases; nucleotides outside the gene matches: 10. The CDR3 DNA is TGTGCCAGCAGCCCCCGGGGACTAGGATTGGATACGCAGTATTTT. This gives the protein CASSPRGLGLDTQYF.

V usage is TRBV7-6 and J usage is TRBJ2-7, with D possibly being TRBD1 (6 bases). The CDR3 consists of 14 residues. Germline V gene sequence: CDR1 SGHVS, CDR2 FNYEAQ. V lost 5 bases and J 0 bases, leaving 11 bases between the germline ends. The CDR3 sequence is CASSTLQGSYEQYF. In DNA form, the CDR3 reads TGTGCCAGCAGCACGTTACAGGGCTCCTACGAGCAGTACTTC.

The chain has TRBV30 and TRBJ2-3, with D unresolved. The CDR3 is 13 amino acids. CDR1 is GTSNPN, CDR2 SVGIG, per germline (reference sequence). Deletions cut 3 bases from V and 7 bases from J, with 14 bases between. CDR3 sequence (DNA): TGTGCCTGGAGGACGGTGGGCGTGTATACGCAGTATTTT. Residues: CAWRTVGVYTQYF.